This TCR beta chain was identified in a study of shared clonotypes between healthy human individuals. Assay used: immunoSEQ multiplex PCR; TCRdb lists only in-frame clones, some missing. The table records nearly 2 million clones, about 95% of them present only once. Terminally differentiated effector memory CD45RA+ cells were excluded from the naive CD8 cells, which were CD45RO-negative and positively selected for CCR7. The CDR3 consists of 16 residues. The V gene end was trimmed by 4 bases and the J gene end by 1 base; junction bases not matched to a gene: 6. CDR1 and CDR2 from the germline V gene are WSHSY and SAAADI.

This clonotype was obtained from a man aged 18 to 30 in good health. V gene TRBV10-2 combines with J gene TRBJ2-5, with 10 positions matching TRBD2. The specimen sequenced was naive CD8+ T cells sorted from blood. Written as DNA, the CDR3 is TGCGCCAGCAGTGGGATAGCGGGGGGTTTCCAAGAGACCCAGTACTTC. Translated: CASSGIAGGFQETQYF.